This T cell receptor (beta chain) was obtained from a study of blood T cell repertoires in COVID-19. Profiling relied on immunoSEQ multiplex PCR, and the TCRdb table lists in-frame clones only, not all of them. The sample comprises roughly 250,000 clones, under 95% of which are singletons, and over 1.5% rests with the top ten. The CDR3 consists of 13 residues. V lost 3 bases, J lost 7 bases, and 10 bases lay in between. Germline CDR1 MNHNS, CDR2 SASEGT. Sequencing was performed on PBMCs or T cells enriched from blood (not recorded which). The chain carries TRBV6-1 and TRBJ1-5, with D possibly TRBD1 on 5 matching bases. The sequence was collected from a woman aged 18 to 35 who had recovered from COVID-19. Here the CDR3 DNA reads TGTGCCAGCAGTGAGGGGACTCACCAGCCCCAGCATTTT. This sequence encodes CASSEGTHQPQHF.